This T cell receptor beta chain comes out of a study of CD8+CD57+ T cells in acquired aplastic anemia. Across the whole study: Sorted CD4+ and CD8+ cells yielded 2.5 to 3.5 ug of DNA on average. Study-wide findings and caveats: Patients and controls were found to share about 31 CD8+ CDR3 sequences.

Turning to this clonotype: Its antigen is as yet unknown.

Trimming took 3 bases from V and 7 from J, leaving 9 bases between them. Germline-derived CDR1 and CDR2 are LGHNA and YSLEER. CDR3 length: 12 residues. TCR beta VDJ and CDR3 were profiled, and genomic DNA was the template. TCRdb recomputed calls from the reads with MiXCR, one row per CDR3 protein. The repertoire holds fewer than 250,000 distinct CDR3 sequences, around half seen once, with 15% to 20% in the top ten. The chain employs TRBV4-3 and TRBJ1-2, with unresolved D. The clonotype was recovered from a human donor in good health, serving as a control. The sequencing input was sorted CD4+, CD8+, or CD8+CD57+ T cells (not recorded which) from PBMCs. The CDR3 spells CASSQGGSGYTF. The CDR3 DNA reads TGCGCCAGCAGCCAGGGCGGATCTGGCTACACCTTC.